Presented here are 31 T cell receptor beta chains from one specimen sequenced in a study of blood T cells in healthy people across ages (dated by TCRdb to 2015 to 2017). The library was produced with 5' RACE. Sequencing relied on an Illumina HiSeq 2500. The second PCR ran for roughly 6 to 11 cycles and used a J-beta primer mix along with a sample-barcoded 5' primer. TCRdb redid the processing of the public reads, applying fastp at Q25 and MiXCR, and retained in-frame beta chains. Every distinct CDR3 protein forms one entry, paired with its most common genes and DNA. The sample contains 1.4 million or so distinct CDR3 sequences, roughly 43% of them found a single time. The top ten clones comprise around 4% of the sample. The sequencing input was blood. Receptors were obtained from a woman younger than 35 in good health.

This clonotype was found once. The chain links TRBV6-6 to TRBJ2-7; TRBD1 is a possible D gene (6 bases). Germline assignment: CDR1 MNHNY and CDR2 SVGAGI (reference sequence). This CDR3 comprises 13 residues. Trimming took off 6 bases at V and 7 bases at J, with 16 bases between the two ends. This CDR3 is CASRIQGSGEQYF. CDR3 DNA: TGTGCCAGCAGGATACAGGGTTCTGGGGAGCAGTACTTC.

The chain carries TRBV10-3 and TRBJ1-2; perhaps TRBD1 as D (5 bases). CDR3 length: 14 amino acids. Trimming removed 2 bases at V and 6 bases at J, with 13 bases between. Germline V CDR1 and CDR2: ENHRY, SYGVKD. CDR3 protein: CAISERGILDGYTF. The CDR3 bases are TGTGCCATCAGTGAGCGGGGGATTTTAGATGGCTACACCTTC.

CDR3 nucleotides: TGTGCCAGCAGTCCAGGGTGGGGCAATCAGCCCCAGCATTTT. This encodes CASSPGWGNQPQHF. The V and J genes are TRBV12-3 or TRBV12-4 and TRBJ1-5; the D gene is possibly TRBD1 (5 bases). This CDR3 contains 14 residues. V dropped 5 bases and J dropped 2 bases, with 10 bases sitting between them.

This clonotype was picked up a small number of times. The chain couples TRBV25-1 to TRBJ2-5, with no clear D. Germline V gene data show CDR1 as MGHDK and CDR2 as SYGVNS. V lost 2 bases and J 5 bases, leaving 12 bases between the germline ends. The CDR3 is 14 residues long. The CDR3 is CASSETAPQETQYF. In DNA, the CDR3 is TGTGCCAGCAGTGAAACAGCTCCCCAGGAGACCCAGTACTTC.

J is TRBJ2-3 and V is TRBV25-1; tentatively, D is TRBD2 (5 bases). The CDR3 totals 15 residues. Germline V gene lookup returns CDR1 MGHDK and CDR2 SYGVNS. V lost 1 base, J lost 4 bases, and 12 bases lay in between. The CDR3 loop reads CASSESARRADTQYF. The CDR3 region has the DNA TGTGCCAGCAGTGAATCAGCCCGGCGGGCAGATACGCAGTATTTT.

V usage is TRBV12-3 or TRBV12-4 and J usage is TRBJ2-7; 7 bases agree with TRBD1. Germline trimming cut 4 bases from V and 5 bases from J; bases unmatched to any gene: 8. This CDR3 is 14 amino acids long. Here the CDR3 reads CASSSNNRGDEQYF. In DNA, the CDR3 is TGTGCCAGCAGTTCCAATAACAGGGGCGACGAGCAGTACTTC.

The CDR3: CASSQALAGQDEQYF. CDR3 nucleotide sequence: TGCGCCAGCAGCCAAGCGCTAGCGGGGCAAGACGAGCAGTACTTC. This chain uses TRBV4-1 with TRBJ2-7, with 9 bases that match TRBD2. Germline CDR1 reads MGHRA; CDR2 reads YSYEKL. V shed 1 base and J 5 bases; nucleotides not matched to a gene: 6. CDR3 length equals 15 residues.

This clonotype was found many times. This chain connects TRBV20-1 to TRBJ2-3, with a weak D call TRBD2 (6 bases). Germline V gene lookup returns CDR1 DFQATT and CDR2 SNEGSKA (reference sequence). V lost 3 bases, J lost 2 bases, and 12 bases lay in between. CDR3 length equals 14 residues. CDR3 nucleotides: TGCAGTGCTAGTGGGCGGGGCCTCACAGATACGCAGTATTTT. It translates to CSASGRGLTDTQYF.

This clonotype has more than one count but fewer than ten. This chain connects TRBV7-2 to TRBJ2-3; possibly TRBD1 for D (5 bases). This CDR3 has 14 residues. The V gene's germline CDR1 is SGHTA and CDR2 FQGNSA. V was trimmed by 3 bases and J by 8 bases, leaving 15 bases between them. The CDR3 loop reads CASSLTTRQSTQYF. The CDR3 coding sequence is TGTGCCAGCAGCTTGACGACTCGACAGTCTACGCAGTATTTT.

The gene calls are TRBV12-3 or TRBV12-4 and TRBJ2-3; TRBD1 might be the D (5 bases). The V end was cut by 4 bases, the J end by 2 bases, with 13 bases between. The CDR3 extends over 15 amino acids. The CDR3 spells CASSSRQPITDTQYF. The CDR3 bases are TGTGCCAGCAGTTCCCGACAGCCGATCACAGATACGCAGTATTTT.

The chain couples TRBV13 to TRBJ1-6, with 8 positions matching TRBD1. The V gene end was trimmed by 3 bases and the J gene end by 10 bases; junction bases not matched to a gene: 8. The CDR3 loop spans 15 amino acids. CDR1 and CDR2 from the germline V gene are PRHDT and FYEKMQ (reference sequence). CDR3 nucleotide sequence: TGTGCCAGCAGCTTTAGAGGACAGGGCAACTCACCCCTCCACTTT. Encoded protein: CASSFRGQGNSPLHF.

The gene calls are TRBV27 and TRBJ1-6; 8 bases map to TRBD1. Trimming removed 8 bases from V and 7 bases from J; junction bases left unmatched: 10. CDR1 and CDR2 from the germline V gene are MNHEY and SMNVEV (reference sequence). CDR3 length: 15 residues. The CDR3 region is CASQTWTGKNSPLHF. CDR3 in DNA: TGTGCCAGCCAAACCTGGACAGGGAAAAATTCACCCCTCCACTTT.

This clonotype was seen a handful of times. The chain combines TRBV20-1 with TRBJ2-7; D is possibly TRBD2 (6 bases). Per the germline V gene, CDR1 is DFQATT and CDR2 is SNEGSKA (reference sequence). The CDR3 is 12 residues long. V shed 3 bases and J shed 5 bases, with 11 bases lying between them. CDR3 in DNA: TGCAGTGCTAGCGGGAGCATCGACGAGCAGTACTTC. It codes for CSASGSIDEQYF.

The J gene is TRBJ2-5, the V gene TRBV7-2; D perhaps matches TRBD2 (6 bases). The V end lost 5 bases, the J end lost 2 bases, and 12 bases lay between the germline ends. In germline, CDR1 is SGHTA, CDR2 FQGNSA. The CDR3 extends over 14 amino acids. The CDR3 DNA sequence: TGTGCCAGCAGCCCCTGGGGGGATCAAGAGACCCAGTACTTC. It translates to CASSPWGDQETQYF.

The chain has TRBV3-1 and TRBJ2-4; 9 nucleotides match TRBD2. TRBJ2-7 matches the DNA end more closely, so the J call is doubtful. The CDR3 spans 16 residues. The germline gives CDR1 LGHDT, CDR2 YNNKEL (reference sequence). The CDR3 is CASSQASGGISYEQYF. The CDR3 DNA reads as TGTGCCAGCAGCCAAGCAAGCGGGGGGATCTCCTACGAGCAGTACTTC.

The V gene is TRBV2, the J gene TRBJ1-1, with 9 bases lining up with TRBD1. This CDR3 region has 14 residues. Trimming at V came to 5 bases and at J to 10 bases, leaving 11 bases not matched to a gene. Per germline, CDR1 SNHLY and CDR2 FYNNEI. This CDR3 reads CASSMEGQGVVAFF. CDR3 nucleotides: TGTGCCAGCAGTATGGAGGGACAGGGCGTGGTAGCTTTCTTT.

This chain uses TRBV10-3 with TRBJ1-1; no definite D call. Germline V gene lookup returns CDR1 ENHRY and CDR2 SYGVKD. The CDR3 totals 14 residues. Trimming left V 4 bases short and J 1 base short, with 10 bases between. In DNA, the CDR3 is TGTGCCATCAGTGTAGACGGGCGGAACACTGAAGCTTTCTTT. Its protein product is CAISVDGRNTEAFF.

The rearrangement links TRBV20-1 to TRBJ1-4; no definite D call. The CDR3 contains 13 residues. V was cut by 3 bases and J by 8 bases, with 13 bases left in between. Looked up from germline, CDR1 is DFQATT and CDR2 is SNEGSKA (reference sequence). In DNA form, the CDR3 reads TGCAGTGCTAGTCCGCCGGGATGGGAAAAACTGTTTTTT. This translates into CSASPPGWEKLFF.

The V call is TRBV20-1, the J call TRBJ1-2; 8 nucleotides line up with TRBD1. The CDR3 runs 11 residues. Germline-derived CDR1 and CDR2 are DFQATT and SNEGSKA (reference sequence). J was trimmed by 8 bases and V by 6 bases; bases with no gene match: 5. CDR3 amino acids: CSAYTGGGYTF. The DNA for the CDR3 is TGCAGTGCGTATACAGGGGGAGGCTACACCTTC.

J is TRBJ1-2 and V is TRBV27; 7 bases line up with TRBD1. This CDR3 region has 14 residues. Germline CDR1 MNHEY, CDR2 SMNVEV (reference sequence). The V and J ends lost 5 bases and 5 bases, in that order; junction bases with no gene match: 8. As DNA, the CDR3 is TGTGCCAGCAGTCCTATAACAGGGGAATATGGCTACACCTTC. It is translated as CASSPITGEYGYTF.

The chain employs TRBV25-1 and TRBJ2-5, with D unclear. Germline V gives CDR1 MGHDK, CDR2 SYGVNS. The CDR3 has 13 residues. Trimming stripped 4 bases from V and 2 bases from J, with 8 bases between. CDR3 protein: CASSGEVQETQYF. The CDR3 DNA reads TGTGCCAGCAGTGGGGAAGTTCAAGAGACCCAGTACTTC. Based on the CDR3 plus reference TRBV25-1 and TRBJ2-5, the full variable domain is EADIYQTPRYLVIGTGKKITLECSQTMGHDKMYWYQQDPGMELHLIHYSYGVNSTEKGDLSSESTVSRIRTEHFPLTLESARPSHTSQYLCASSGEVQETQYFGPGTRLLVL.

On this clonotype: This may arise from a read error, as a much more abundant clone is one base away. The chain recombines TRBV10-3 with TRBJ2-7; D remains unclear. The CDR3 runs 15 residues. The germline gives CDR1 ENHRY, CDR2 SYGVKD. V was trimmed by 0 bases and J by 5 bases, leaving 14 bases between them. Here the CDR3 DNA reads TGTGCCATCAGTGAGTCGGTAGGGCCAGCCGACGAGCAGTACTTC. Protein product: CAISESVGPADEQYF.

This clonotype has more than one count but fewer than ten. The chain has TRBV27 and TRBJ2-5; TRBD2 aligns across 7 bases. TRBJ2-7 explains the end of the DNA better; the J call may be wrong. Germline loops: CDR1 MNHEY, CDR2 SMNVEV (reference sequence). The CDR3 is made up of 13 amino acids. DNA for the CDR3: TGTGCCAGCAGTTTTGGGAGGGGCCACGAGCAGTACTTC. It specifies CASSFGRGHEQYF.

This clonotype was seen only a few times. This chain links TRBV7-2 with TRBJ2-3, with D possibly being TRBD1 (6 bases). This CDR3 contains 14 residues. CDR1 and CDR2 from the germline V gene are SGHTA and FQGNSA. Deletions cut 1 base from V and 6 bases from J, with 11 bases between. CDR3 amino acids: CASSLGGQIDTQYF. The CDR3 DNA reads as TGTGCCAGCAGCTTAGGCGGACAGATCGATACGCAGTATTTT. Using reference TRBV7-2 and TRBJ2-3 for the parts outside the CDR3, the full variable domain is GAGVSQSPSNKVTEKGKDVELRCDPISGHTALYWYRQSLGQGLEFLIYFQGNSAPDKSGLPSDRFSAERTGGSVSTLTIQRTQQEDSAVYLCASSLGGQIDTQYFGPGTRLTVL.

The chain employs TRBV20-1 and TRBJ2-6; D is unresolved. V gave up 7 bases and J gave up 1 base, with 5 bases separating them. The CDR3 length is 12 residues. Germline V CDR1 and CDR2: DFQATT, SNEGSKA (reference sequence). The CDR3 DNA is TGCAGTGTCCATTCTGGGGCCAACGTCCTGACTTTC. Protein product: CSVHSGANVLTF.

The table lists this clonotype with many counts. CDR3 coding DNA: TGTGCCAGCAGCTCCGGACAGGTCTATGGCTACACCTTC. Translating gives CASSSGQVYGYTF. The rearrangement uses TRBV7-2 and TRBJ1-2; 7 bases are a match to TRBD1. Trimming cost V 4 bases and J 4 bases; bases outside gene matches: 3. The CDR3 runs 13 residues. From germline, CDR1 is SGHTA and CDR2 FQGNSA.

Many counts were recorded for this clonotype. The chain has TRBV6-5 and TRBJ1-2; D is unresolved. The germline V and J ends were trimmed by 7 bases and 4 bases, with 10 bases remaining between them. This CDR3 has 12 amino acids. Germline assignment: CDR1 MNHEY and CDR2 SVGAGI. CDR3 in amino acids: CASTRMGYGYTF. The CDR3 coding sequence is TGTGCCAGCACCCGAATGGGCTATGGCTACACCTTC.

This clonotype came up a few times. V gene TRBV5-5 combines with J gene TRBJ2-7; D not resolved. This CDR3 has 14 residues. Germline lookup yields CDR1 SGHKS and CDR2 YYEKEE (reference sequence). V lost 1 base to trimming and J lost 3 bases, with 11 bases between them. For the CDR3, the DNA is TGTGCCAGCAGCTTGAAGTACGCCGTCTACGAGCAGTACTTC. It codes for CASSLKYAVYEQYF.

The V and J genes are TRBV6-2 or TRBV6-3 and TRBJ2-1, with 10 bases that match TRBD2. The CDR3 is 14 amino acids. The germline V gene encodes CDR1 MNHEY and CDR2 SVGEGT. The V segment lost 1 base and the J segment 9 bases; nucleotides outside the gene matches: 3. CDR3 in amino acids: CASSYFSGRAEQFF. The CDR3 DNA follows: TGTGCCAGCAGTTACTTCAGCGGGAGGGCTGAGCAGTTCTTC.

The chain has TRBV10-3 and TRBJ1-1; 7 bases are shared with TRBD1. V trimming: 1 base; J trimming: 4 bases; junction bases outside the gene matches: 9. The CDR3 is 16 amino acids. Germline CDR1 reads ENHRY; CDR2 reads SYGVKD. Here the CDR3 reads CAISELSRGLSTEAFF. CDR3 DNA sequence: TGTGCCATCAGTGAGTTGAGCAGGGGGTTGAGCACTGAAGCTTTCTTT.

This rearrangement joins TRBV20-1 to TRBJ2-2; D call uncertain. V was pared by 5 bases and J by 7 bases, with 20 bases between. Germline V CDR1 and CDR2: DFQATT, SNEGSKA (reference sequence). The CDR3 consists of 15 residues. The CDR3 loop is CSAGPPDLSIGELFF. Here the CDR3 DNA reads TGCAGTGCTGGGCCCCCGGATCTTTCAATCGGGGAGCTGTTTTTT.